This T cell receptor (beta chain) was recovered during a study of CD8 T cells in Susac syndrome (dated by TCRdb to the late 2010s). Regarding the research as a whole: Repertoire sequencing was used to test whether CD8+ T cell activation and differentiation in Susac syndrome was antigen driven. Study-wide findings and limitations: The number of individuals in the TCR sequencing and HLA analysis was recognized as being relatively small.

RNA was extracted using the RNeasy kit, and about 0.45 to 1 microgram was reverse transcribed with random hexamers. TCR beta CDR3 regions were amplified with the immunoSEQ multiplex PCR assay covering 54 Vbeta and 13 Jbeta segments. PCR amplification bias was corrected using a synthetic template baseline for primer optimization and computational correction. The paper's data handling went like this. Reads were assigned to V, D and J genes according to IMGT and analyzed in immunoSEQ Analyzer, with only productive sequences retained. Clonality was computed as one minus Shannon entropy normalized by log2 of the number of productive unique sequences. For each patient and control, public and private clones were evaluated within the 100 most prevalent clones. Clones were defined as Susac-specific if absent from the healthy and MS cohorts, from roughly 1,100 published viral clones and from other ImmuneACCESS disease sequences. TCRdb passed the public sequencing reads through fastp at Q25 and MiXCR, retaining productive beta sequences. Records with the same CDR3 protein are collapsed into one entry carrying the most frequent genes and DNA. These V and J calls rely on TCRdb rather than the paper's analysis. The sample has about 200,000 distinct CDR3 sequences on record, just under 95% of them singletons. The ten top clones hold around 0.08% of the sample.

From a lookup of the germline V gene (reference sequence), CDR1 and CDR2 are DFQATT and SNEGSKA. V ends up 5 bases short and J 2 bases short, with an unmatched junction base count of 6. Taken from cysteine to phenylalanine, the CDR3 has 14 residues. Only CDR3 DNA is held: 42 bases, read in frame from base 1. As for this clonotype: The specificity of this receptor is unknown. One base away there is no much larger clone; base qualities are not given.

Peripheral blood CD8+ and CD4+ T cells from healthy donors, Susac syndrome patients and multiple sclerosis patients were profiled by high-throughput TCR beta sequencing. The multiple sclerosis controls were treatment-naive patients whose relapsing-remitting disease, either stable or active, fulfilled the revised McDonald criteria. Bulk CD8+ and CD4+ T cells were purified magnetically by negative isolation, whereas CD8+ TEMRA cells were enriched by FACS. Blood was collected in EDTA tubes and processed within 24 hours, with PBMCs isolated through density gradient centrifugation. PBMCs intended for TCR sequencing were cryopreserved in liquid nitrogen and thawed later in a water bath at 37 degrees C. The sorted or isolated CD4+, CD8+ and CD8+ TEMRA cells had a purity of 90% or higher.

What was sequenced was CD4+ T cells from PBMCs. The receptor's source is a human donor with multiple sclerosis. This receptor chain uses TRBV20-1 and TRBJ1-3, and 7 junction bases match TRBD1. The CDR3 region has the sequence CSAFGTATGNTIYF. The DNA sequence follows: TGCAGTGCTTTCGGGACAGCCACTGGAAACACCATATATTTT.